This TCR beta chain was recovered during a study of blood T cell repertoires in COVID-19. Study overall: PBMCs, B-cell-depleted T cells, or T cells were the source of the cDNA or gDNA that made up the material.

CDR3 length: 14 amino acids. The germline CDR1 and CDR2 sequences are SGHTA and FQGNSA. J was trimmed by 8 bases and V by 6 bases; bases with no gene match: 12. Data came from immunoSEQ multiplex PCR; TCRdb stores just in-frame clones and leaves some out. The sample holds under 250,000 clones; about nine tenths are singletons and the top ten take roughly 2.7%. This clone has only a few counts. While infection was still active, Seattle patients were enrolled and then followed longitudinally. The TCR was taken from a young man with COVID-19, enrolled during active disease. This chain links TRBV7-2 with TRBJ1-1, with 7 bases that match TRBD1. The sample taken for sequencing was peripheral blood. As DNA, the CDR3 is TGTGCCAGCAGGTCGACAGGGACAAGTCGGGAAGCTTTCTTT. Translating gives CASRSTGTSREAFF.